This entry lists 8 T cell receptor beta chains sequenced from one sample in a study of blood T cell repertoires in COVID-19. Measured with immunoSEQ multiplex PCR; TCRdb has only the in-frame clones, and not every one. Of about 100,000 clones in the sample, just under 95% were seen once. The sequencing sample was made of peripheral blood. These TCRs come from a man in his 70s with acute or convalescent COVID-19.

The V and J genes are TRBV7-2 and TRBJ2-5; TRBD2 matches 7 bases. With V trimmed by 1 base and J by 0 bases, 5 bases remained unmatched. The CDR3 covers 16 residues. Germline V gene lookup returns CDR1 SGHTA and CDR2 FQGNSA. CDR3 in amino acids: CASSLGGLWYQETQYF. The CDR3 nucleotides are TGTGCCAGCAGCTTAGGGGGACTATGGTACCAAGAGACCCAGTACTTC.

The chain joins TRBV11-3 to TRBJ1-6, with D unclear. V was clipped by 0 bases and J by 9 bases, with 6 bases between them. Per germline, CDR1 SGHNT and CDR2 YENEEA. CDR3 size: 13 residues. The CDR3 DNA reads TGTGCCAGCAGCTTAGAAATATTTTCACCCCTCCACTTT. As protein: CASSLEIFSPLHF. Full variable domain (outside the CDR3, taken from reference TRBV11-3 and TRBJ1-6): EAGVVQSPRYKIIEKKQPVAFWCNPISGHNTLYWYLQNLGQGPELLIRYENEEAVDDSQLPKDRFSAERLKGVDSTLKIQPAELGDSAVYLCASSLEIFSPLHFGNGTRLTVT.

The chain has TRBV13 and TRBJ1-6; TRBD1 matches 7 bases. This CDR3 has 16 amino acids. Germline CDR1 reads PRHDT; CDR2 reads FYEKMQ (reference sequence). V shed 5 bases and J 6 bases; nucleotides not matched to a gene: 10. The CDR3 DNA reads as TGTGCCAGCAGCCCGCGGGACAGTGCGGGTAATTCACCCCTCCACTTT. Translation: CASSPRDSAGNSPLHF.

This chain connects TRBV5-1 to TRBJ1-5; D remains unclear. V dropped 0 bases and J dropped 1 base, with 14 bases sitting between them. Germline assignment: CDR1 SGHRS and CDR2 YFSETQ. The CDR3 loop spans 17 amino acids. DNA of the CDR3: TGCGCCAGCAGCTTGGGATCAGGCCCTACCAGCAATCAGCCCCAGCATTTT. It encodes CASSLGSGPTSNQPQHF.

This chain links TRBV9 with TRBJ1-2; no definite D call. The CDR3 runs 15 residues. Trimming stripped 0 bases from V and 2 bases from J, with 11 bases between. From germline, CDR1 is SGDLS and CDR2 YYNGEE. This chain's CDR3 is CASSVGGKLNYGYTF. CDR3 DNA sequence: TGTGCCAGCAGCGTAGGAGGCAAACTCAACTATGGCTACACCTTC.

The count of this clone is one. In DNA form, the CDR3 reads TGCGCCAGCGGACAGGGCACAGATACGCAGTATTTT. It translates to CASGQGTDTQYF. The chain joins TRBV5-1 to TRBJ2-3; 7 bases map to TRBD1. Germline lookup yields CDR1 SGHRS and CDR2 YFSETQ. This CDR3 is built from 12 residues. Losses at the gene ends were 7 bases for V and 1 base for J; bases not matched to a gene: 0.

This clone occurred a few times. This chain connects TRBV19 to TRBJ2-5; D is ambiguous. V lost 5 bases to trimming and J lost 2 bases, with 12 bases between them. Looked up from germline, CDR1 is LNHDA and CDR2 is SQIVND (reference sequence). The CDR3 consists of 14 residues. CDR3 loop: CASSGFGLQETQYF. CDR3 sequence (DNA): TGTGCCAGTAGTGGGTTTGGGCTTCAAGAGACCCAGTACTTC.

This clone was seen just once. This chain connects TRBV6-5 to TRBJ1-2; 8 bases are shared with TRBD1. This CDR3 is built from 16 residues. V gave up 2 bases and J gave up 4 bases; unmatched junction bases: 9. Germline CDR1 and CDR2: MNHEY and SVGAGI. The CDR3 here is CASSYTGQGGPYGYTF. The CDR3 nucleotides are TGTGCCAGCAGTTACACCGGACAGGGAGGCCCCTATGGCTACACCTTC.